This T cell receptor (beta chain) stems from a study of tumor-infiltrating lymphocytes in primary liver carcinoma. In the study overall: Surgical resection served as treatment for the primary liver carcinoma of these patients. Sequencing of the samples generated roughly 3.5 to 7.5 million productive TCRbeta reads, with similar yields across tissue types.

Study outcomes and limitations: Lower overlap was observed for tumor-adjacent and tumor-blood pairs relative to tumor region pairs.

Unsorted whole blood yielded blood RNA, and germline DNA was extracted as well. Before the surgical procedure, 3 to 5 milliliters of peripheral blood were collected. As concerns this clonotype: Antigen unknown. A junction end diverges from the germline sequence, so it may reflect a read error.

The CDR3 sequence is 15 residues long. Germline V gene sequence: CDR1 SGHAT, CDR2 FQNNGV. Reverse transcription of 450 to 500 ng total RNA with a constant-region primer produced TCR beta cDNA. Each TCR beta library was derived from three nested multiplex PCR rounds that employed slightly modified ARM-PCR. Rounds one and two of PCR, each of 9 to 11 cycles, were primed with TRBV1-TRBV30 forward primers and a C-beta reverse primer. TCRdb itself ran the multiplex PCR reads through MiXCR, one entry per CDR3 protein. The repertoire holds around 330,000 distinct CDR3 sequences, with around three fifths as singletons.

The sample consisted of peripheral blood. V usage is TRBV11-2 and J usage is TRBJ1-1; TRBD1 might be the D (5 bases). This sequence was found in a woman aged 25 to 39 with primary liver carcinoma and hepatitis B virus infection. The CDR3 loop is CASSLVPRAKTEAFF. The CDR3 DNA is TGTGCTAGCAGCTTAGTTCCCAGGGCGAAGACTGAAGCTTTCTTT.